Listed below are T cell receptor beta chains from one sample, sequenced in a study of post-analysis software for immune sequencing data. TCRdb independently ran MiXCR on the PCR reads; one entry per CDR3 protein. Among a few hundred thousand distinct CDR3 sequences listed, around 34% were seen once. The sequenced sample consisted of blood. These receptors all stem from a girl between 5 and 17 years old with multiple sclerosis. Both conserved end residues are part of each CDR3. The D gene is left open where the match is weak. Some rows mark clone size as missing; the rest say once, few, many or name a class of expanded clone.

.,TRBV20-1,.,TRBJ1-5,CSAREGHTGGHQPQHF
few,TRBV5-1,.,TRBJ1-1,CASSGEGMNTEAFF
.,TRBV11-2,.,TRBJ1-5,CASSGGQFNQPQHF
many,TRBV10-3,.,TRBJ2-1,CAISEQLADNEQFF
.,TRBV30,TRBD2,TRBJ2-5,CAWSAANSGRAWETQYF
.,TRBV12-3/TRBV12-4,.,TRBJ2-3,CASSQGRGLFADTQYF
.,TRBV12-3/TRBV12-4,.,TRBJ2-7,CASSQGREGSFLGTQYF
.,TRBV4-2,.,TRBJ2-2,CASSQEGRSTGELFF
many,TRBV3-1,.,TRBJ2-5,CASSQARVDQYF
many,TRBV24-1,TRBD1,TRBJ2-3,CATRAGTAMRTDTQYF
many,TRBV3-1,.,TRBJ1-2,CASSQETITNYGYTF
many,TRBV20-1,TRBD2,TRBJ2-1,CSAPLAGDDYNEQFF
many,TRBV20-1,TRBD2,TRBJ2-7,CSASYPAGLSYEQYF
many,TRBV9,TRBD2,TRBJ2-3,CASSVTSGRTDTQYF
.,TRBV2,.,TRBJ1-6,CASSEGRGNSPLHF
once,TRBV29-1,.,TRBJ2-5,CSVGGAPLGEQYF
few,TRBV10-3,.,TRBJ2-4,CAISEQEDGGLFQYF
many,TRBV6-6,.,TRBJ1-5,CASSYSTGQTGQPQHF
many,TRBV18,.,TRBJ2-6,CASSPGHPGANVLTF
many,TRBV12-3/TRBV12-4,.,TRBJ2-1,CASSLNRWNEQFF